This TCR beta chain was sequenced for a study of T cell changes during pregnancy in multiple sclerosis. The CDR3 sequence is 14 residues long. CDR1 is LGHNA, CDR2 YNFKEQ, per germline. Unmatched junction bases numbered 5, after V lost 1 base and J lost 10 bases. Sequencing was performed with immunoSEQ multiplex PCR; in TCRdb, only in-frame clones are kept and a portion is missing. The data show fewer than 40,000 clones, under 90% seen once. Sequenced here: CD8+ T cells from peripheral blood mononuclear cells, sampled after pregnancy. V gene TRBV4-2 combines with J gene TRBJ2-5, with 11 bases identical to TRBD2. This receptor was obtained from a female donor with multiple sclerosis, enrolled in a pregnancy study. CDR3 sequence reads: CASSQALAGDIQYF. The CDR3 bases are TGTGCCAGCAGCCAAGCACTAGCGGGGGATATCCAGTACTTC.